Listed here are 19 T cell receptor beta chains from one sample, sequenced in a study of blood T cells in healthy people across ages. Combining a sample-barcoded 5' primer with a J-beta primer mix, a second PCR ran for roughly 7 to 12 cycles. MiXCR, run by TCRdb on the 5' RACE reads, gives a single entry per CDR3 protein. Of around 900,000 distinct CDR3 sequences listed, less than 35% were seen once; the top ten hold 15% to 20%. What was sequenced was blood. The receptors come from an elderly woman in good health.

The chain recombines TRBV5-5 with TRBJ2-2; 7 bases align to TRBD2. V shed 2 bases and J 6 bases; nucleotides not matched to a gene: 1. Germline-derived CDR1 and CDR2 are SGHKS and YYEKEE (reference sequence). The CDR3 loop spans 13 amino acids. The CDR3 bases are TGTGCCAGCAGCTTTCGGGGGGCCGGGGAGCTGTTTTTT. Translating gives CASSFRGAGELFF. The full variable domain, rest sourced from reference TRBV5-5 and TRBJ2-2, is DAGVTQSPTHLIKTRGQQVTLRCSPISGHKSVSWYQQVLGQGPQFIFQYYEKEERGRGNFPDRFSARQFPNYSSELNVNALLLGDSALYLCASSFRGAGELFFGEGSRLTVL.

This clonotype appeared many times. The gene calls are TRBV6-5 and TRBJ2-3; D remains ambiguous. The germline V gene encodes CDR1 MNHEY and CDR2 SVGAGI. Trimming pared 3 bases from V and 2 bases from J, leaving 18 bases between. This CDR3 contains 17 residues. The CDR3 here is CASSYRTTFTPTDTQYF. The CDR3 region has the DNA TGTGCCAGCAGTTATCGGACCACCTTTACCCCCACAGATACGCAGTATTTT.

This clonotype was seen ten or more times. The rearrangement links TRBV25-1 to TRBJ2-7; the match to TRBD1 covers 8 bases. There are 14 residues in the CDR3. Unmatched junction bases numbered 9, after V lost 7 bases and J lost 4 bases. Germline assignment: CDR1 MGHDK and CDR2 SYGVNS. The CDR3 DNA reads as TGTGCCAGCACAGGACAGGGCAGGGGGTACGAGCAGTACTTC. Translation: CASTGQGRGYEQYF.

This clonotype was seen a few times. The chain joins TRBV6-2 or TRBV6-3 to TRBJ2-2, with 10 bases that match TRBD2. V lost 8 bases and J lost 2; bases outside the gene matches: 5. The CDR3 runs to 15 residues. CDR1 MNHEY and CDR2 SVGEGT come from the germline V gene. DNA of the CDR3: TGTGCCAGCGCCGGACTAGCGGTCAACACCGGGGAGCTGTTTTTT. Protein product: CASAGLAVNTGELFF.

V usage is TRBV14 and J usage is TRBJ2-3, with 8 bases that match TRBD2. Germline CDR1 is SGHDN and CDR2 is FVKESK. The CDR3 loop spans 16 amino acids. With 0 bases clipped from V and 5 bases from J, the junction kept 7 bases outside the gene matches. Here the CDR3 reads CASSQEPAGALDTQYF. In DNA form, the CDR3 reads TGTGCCAGCAGCCAAGAACCAGCGGGAGCACTAGATACGCAGTATTTT.

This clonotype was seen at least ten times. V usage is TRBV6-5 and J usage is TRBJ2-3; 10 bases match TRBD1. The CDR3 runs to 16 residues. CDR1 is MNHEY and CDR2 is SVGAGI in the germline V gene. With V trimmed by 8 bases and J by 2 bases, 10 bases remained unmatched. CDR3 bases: TGTGCCAGCCGACAGGGGGCCGGTGCGACCACAGATACGCAGTATTTT. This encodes CASRQGAGATTDTQYF.

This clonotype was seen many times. The CDR3 loop is CASSSPRGKTSTDTQYF. The CDR3 DNA reads TGTGCCAGCAGCTCACCCCGGGGGAAGACTAGCACAGATACGCAGTATTTT. The chain is built from TRBV7-9 and TRBJ2-3; D is perhaps TRBD2 (6 bases). Per the germline V gene, CDR1 is SEHNR and CDR2 is FQNEAQ (reference sequence). CDR3 length: 17 amino acids. Trimming shortened V by 4 bases and J by 0 bases, and 17 bases separated the two germline ends.

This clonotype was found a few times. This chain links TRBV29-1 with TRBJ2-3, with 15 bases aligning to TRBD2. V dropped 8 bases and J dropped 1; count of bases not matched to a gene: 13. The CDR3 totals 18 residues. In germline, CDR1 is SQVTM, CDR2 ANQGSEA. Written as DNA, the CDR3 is TGCAGCACCGCCGGGACTAGCGGGGGGCCGGGAGGCACAGATACGCAGTATTTT. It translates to CSTAGTSGGPGGTDTQYF.

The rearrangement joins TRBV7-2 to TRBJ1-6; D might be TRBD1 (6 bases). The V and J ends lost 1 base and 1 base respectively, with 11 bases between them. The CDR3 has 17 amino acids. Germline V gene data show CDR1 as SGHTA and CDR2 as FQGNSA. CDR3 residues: CASSLDGGLSYNSPLHF. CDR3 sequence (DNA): TGTGCCAGCAGCTTAGATGGGGGCCTGTCCTATAATTCACCCCTCCACTTT.

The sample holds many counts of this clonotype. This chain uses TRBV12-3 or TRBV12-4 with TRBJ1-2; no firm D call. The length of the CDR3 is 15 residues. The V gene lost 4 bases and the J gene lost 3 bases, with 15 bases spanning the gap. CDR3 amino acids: CASSSRGLPHYGYTF. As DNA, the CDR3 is TGTGCCAGCAGTTCTAGAGGTCTACCCCACTATGGCTACACCTTC.

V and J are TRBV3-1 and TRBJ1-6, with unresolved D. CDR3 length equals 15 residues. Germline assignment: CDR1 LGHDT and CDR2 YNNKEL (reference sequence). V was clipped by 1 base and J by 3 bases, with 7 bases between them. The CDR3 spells CASSQVIDYNSPLHF. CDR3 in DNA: TGTGCCAGCAGCCAAGTGATTGACTATAATTCACCCCTCCACTTT.

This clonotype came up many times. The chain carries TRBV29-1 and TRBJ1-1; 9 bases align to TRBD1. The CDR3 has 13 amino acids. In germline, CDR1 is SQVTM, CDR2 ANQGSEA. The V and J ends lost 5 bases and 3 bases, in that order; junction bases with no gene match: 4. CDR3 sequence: CSVRDRGYTEAFF. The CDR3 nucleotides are TGCAGCGTTCGCGACAGGGGGTACACTGAAGCTTTCTTT.

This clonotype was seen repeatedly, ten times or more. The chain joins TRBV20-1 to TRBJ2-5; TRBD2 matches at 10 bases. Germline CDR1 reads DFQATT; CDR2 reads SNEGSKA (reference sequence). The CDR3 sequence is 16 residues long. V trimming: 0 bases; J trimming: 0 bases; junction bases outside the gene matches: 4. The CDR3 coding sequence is TGCAGTGCTAGAGATCTAGCGGGGGCCTACCAAGAGACCCAGTACTTC. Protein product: CSARDLAGAYQETQYF.

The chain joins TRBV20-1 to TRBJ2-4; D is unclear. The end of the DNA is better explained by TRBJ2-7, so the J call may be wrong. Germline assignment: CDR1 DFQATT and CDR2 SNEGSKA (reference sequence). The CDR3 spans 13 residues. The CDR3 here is CSASGDHSYEQYF. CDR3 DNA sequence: TGCAGTGCTAGCGGCGACCATAGTTACGAGCAGTACTTC.

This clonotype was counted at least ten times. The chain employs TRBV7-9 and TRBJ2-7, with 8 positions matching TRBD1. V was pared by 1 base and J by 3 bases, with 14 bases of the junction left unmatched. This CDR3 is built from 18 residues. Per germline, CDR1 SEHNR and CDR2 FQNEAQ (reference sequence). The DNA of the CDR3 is TGTGCCAGCAGCTTAGGGGTACCGGGACAGGCCTTCTTCTACGAGCAGTACTTC. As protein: CASSLGVPGQAFFYEQYF.

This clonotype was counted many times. CDR3 in DNA: TGTGCCAGCAGCCCCCGGGACAGGTTCACAGATACGCAGTATTTT. This gives the protein CASSPRDRFTDTQYF. The V and J genes are TRBV7-2 and TRBJ2-3, with TRBD1 matching over 8 bases. The CDR3 is made up of 15 amino acids. After removal of 5 bases from V and 2 bases from J, the junction contained 6 bases not matched to a gene. CDR1 is SGHTA, CDR2 FQGNSA, per germline.

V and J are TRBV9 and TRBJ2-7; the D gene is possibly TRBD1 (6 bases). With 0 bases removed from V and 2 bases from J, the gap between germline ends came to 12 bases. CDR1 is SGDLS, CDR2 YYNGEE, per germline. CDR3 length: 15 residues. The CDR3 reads CASSVAQGLAYEQYF. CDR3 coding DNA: TGTGCCAGCAGCGTAGCGCAGGGGCTCGCCTACGAGCAGTACTTC.

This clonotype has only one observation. The CDR3 loop reads CASSHPRGSSGANVLTF. CDR3 DNA: TGTGCCAGCAGCCATCCCAGAGGGAGCTCTGGGGCCAACGTCCTGACTTTC. J is TRBJ2-6 and V is TRBV7-9; a possible D gene is TRBD2 (5 bases). V lost 5 bases to trimming and J lost 0 bases, with 14 bases between them. Germline CDR1 and CDR2: SEHNR and FQNEAQ (reference sequence). CDR3 length: 17 amino acids.

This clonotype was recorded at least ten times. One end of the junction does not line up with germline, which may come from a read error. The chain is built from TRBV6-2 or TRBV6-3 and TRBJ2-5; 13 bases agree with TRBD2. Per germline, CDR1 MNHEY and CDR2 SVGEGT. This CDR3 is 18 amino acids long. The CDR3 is CASSYRLTSGGTKEAQYF. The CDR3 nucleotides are TGTGCCAGCAGTTACCGACTGACTAGCGGGGGGACCAAAGAGGCCCAGTACTTC.